This paragraph covers one T cell receptor (beta chain) sequence. The record originates from a study of glioma-infiltrating T cells after dendritic cell vaccination. The PCR used 60 V beta and 13 J beta primers. This table comes from immunoSEQ multiplex PCR, and its TCRdb copy is limited to in-frame clones, with some not included. The data show 85,000 to 100,000 clones, with roughly 80% seen just once and roughly 5.5% held by the top ten. CDR1 LNHDA and CDR2 SQIVND come from the germline V gene (reference sequence). The V and J ends lost 6 bases and 6 bases respectively, with 9 bases between them. The CDR3 loop spans 12 amino acids. The time point here: after dendritic cell vaccination, including at tumor progression/relapse. Isocitrate dehydrogenase mutation was absent in all glioblastoma patients.

The chain carries TRBV19 and TRBJ1-5, with no clear D. The sequence derives from a human donor with glioblastoma. Material: blood, obtained after dendritic cell vaccination. The DNA of the CDR3 is TGTGCCAGTAGGGAGGGCAGTCAGCCCCAGCATTTT. This encodes CASREGSQPQHF.